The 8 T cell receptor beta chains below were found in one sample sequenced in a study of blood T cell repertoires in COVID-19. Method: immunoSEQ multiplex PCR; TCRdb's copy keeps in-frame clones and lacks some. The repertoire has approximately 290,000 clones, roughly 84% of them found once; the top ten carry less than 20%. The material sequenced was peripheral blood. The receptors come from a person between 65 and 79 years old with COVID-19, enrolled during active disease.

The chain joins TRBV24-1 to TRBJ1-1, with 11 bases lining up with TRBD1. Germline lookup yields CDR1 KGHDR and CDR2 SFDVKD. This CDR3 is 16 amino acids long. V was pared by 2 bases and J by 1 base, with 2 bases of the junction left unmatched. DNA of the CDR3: TGTGCCACCAGTGATTCAGGACAGGGGGCGAACACTGAAGCTTTCTTT. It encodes CATSDSGQGANTEAFF.

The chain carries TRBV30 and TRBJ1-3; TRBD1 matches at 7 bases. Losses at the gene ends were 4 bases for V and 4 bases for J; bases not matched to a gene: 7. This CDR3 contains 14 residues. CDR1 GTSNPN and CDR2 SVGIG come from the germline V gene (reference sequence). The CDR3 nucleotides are TGTGCCTGGACACTAGGGACAGCCGGAAACACCATATATTTT. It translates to CAWTLGTAGNTIYF.

The DNA for the CDR3 is TGTGCCAGCAGCTGGGGACTCAACTACGAGCAGTACTTC. Protein: CASSWGLNYEQYF. The V gene is TRBV7-2, the J gene TRBJ2-7; D possibly corresponds to TRBD2 (6 bases). The CDR3 runs to 13 residues. The V gene's germline CDR1 is SGHTA and CDR2 FQGNSA. Trimming took off 4 bases at V and 3 bases at J, with 10 bases between the two ends.

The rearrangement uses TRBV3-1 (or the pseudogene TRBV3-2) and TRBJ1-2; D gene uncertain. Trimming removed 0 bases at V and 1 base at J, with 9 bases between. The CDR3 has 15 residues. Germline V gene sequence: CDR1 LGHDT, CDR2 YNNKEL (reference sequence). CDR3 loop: CASSQDLDYNYGYTF. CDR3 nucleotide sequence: TGTGCCAGCAGCCAAGATTTGGACTATAACTATGGCTACACCTTC.

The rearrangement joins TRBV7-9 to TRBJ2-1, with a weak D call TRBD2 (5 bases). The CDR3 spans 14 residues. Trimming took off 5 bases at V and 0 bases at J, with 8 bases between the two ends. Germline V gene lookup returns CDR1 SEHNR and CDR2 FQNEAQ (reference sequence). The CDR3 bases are TGTGCCAGCAGCCCCCGGGACTCCTACAATGAGCAGTTCTTC. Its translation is CASSPRDSYNEQFF.

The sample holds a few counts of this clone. In DNA form, the CDR3 reads TGTGCCAGCAGCTTAAATCTCCCGGGGGAGACCCAGTACTTC. Residues: CASSLNLPGETQYF. V usage is TRBV7-3 and J usage is TRBJ2-5; D may be TRBD2 (5 bases). The CDR3 has 14 amino acids. Trimming left V 1 base short and J 5 bases short, with 11 bases between. CDR1 SGHTA and CDR2 FQGTGA come from the germline V gene.

CDR3 sequence (DNA): TGTGCCAGCAGCCCACAGGTATCAGGAAACACCATATATTTT. It codes for CASSPQVSGNTIYF. The V call is TRBV3-1 (or the pseudogene TRBV3-2), the J call TRBJ1-3, with D possibly being TRBD1 (5 bases). CDR1 and CDR2 (germline): LGHDT, YNNKEL (reference sequence). This CDR3 region has 14 residues. Between the trimmed V and J ends, which lost 4 bases and 4 bases, there was a span of 11 bases.

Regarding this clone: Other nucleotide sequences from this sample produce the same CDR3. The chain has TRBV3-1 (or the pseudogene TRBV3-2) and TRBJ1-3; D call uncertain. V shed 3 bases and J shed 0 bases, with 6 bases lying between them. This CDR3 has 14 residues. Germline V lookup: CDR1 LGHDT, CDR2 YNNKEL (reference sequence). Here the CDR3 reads CASSQASSGNTIYF. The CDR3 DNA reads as TGTGCCAGCAGCCAGGCCTCCTCTGGAAACACCATATATTTT.